Each of the 8 T cell receptor beta chains below was sequenced from the same sample in a study of CD8+ T cells in alopecia areata. The authors extracted RNA and reverse transcribed it into cDNA as the sequencing template. TCRdb's copy holds only in-frame clones and misses some; the assay was immunoSEQ multiplex PCR. This table has around 120,000 clones, approximately 58% appearing once. The material sequenced was CD4+ T cells sorted from blood. The receptor source for this set is a human donor in good health.

A few counts support this clone. CDR3 loop: CASSYQGRGYGYTF. The CDR3 DNA reads as TGTGCCAGCAGCTACCAGGGGAGGGGGTATGGCTACACCTTC. V is TRBV27 and J is TRBJ1-2, with D tentatively TRBD1 (6 bases). CDR3 length: 14 amino acids. Germline V gene sequence: CDR1 MNHEY, CDR2 SMNVEV (reference sequence). V shed 6 bases and J shed 5 bases, with 16 bases lying between them.

This clone has a handful of counts. The chain carries TRBV10-3 and TRBJ2-5, with 10 bases matching TRBD1. The CDR3 runs 16 residues. V lost 3 bases, J lost 4 bases, and 8 bases stayed unmatched. CDR1 and CDR2 from the germline V gene are ENHRY and SYGVKD. The CDR3 loop reads CAISDPGTGDGETQYF. DNA of the CDR3: TGTGCCATCAGTGACCCCGGGACAGGGGACGGAGAGACCCAGTACTTC.

The chain carries TRBV5-1 and TRBJ2-5; TRBD2 aligns across 10 bases. The CDR3 runs 15 residues. Germline V gene data show CDR1 as SGHRS and CDR2 as YFSETQ. Trimming at V came to 0 bases and at J to 4 bases, leaving 3 bases not matched to a gene. The chain's CDR3 is CASSLAAGGPETQYF. In DNA form, the CDR3 reads TGCGCCAGCAGCTTGGCAGCGGGGGGGCCAGAGACCCAGTACTTC.

The V and J genes are TRBV7-3 and TRBJ2-1, with D maybe TRBD1 (6 bases). The V gene lost 5 bases and the J gene lost 8 bases, with 19 bases spanning the gap. The CDR3 consists of 15 residues. Germline CDR1 and CDR2: SGHTA and FQGTGA. The CDR3 is CASSPQRVSGDEQFF. Here the CDR3 DNA reads TGTGCCAGCAGCCCTCAGAGGGTTTCAGGGGATGAGCAGTTCTTC.

The chain is built from TRBV6-5 and TRBJ1-2; D not resolved. V lost 4 bases and J 6 bases, leaving 18 bases between the germline ends. CDR1 is MNHEY and CDR2 is SVGAGI in the germline V gene. This CDR3 has 15 amino acids. The CDR3 DNA sequence: TGTGCCAGCAGTTTAACAAAACAGAGCGTCGATGGCTACACCTTC. It translates to CASSLTKQSVDGYTF.

This CDR3 is CASRDQSYTF. The CDR3 nucleotides are TGTGCCAGCAGGGACCAAAGCTACACCTTC. V usage is TRBV6-5 and J usage is TRBJ1-2; D unclear. CDR1 is MNHEY, CDR2 SVGAGI, per germline. V was shortened by 6 bases and J by 9 bases, with 8 bases between the two germline ends. This CDR3 has 10 amino acids.

The V gene is TRBV7-6, the J gene TRBJ2-5, with unresolved D. This CDR3 region has 11 residues. The germline gives CDR1 SGHVS, CDR2 FNYEAQ. The ends were cut back, 3 bases at V and 5 bases at J, with 4 bases in the middle. DNA of the CDR3: TGTGCCAGCAGCTTCGGTGAGACCCAGTACTTC. This sequence encodes CASSFGETQYF.

This clone was recorded only once. V gene TRBV5-8 combines with J gene TRBJ2-6; D gene ambiguous. CDR3 length: 14 amino acids. CDR1 and CDR2 from the germline V gene are SGHTS and YDEGEE. V was shortened by 4 bases and J by 0 bases, with 5 bases between the two germline ends. CDR3 sequence reads: CASSSRSGANVLTF. The CDR3 DNA is TGTGCCAGCAGCAGTCGCTCTGGGGCCAACGTCCTGACTTTC.